The TCR beta chain described here comes from a study of cytomegalovirus exposure and HLA in healthy donors. In the study overall: In terms of ancestry, the Caucasian-associated cluster contained roughly 81% of the approximately 430 genotyped donors.

Study-level points and caveats: Versus the approximately 700-donor mean, an Asian-associated ancestry cluster reportedly showed fewer N-insertions in a later analysis. In vitro experiments confirmed that a few CMV-associated chains were specific for CMV antigens.

The germline gives CDR1 MGHRA, CDR2 YSYEKL. The CDR3 runs 15 residues. V was clipped by 1 base and J by 4 bases, with 13 bases between them. About this clone itself: Its specificity is unknown.

PCR was performed using 60 Vbeta and 13 Jbeta primers. Profiled with immunoSEQ multiplex PCR; TCRdb holds only in-frame clones, not every one. This table holds about 200,000 clones, roughly three quarters found once. Sequencing was performed on PBMCs. This TCR derives from a man in his forties or fifties in good health and CMV-seronegative. This chain links TRBV4-1 with TRBJ1-2; D uncertain. The CDR3 region is CASSQAHRDAYGYTF. For the CDR3, the DNA is TGCGCCAGCAGCCAAGCTCACAGAGATGCCTATGGCTACACCTTC.